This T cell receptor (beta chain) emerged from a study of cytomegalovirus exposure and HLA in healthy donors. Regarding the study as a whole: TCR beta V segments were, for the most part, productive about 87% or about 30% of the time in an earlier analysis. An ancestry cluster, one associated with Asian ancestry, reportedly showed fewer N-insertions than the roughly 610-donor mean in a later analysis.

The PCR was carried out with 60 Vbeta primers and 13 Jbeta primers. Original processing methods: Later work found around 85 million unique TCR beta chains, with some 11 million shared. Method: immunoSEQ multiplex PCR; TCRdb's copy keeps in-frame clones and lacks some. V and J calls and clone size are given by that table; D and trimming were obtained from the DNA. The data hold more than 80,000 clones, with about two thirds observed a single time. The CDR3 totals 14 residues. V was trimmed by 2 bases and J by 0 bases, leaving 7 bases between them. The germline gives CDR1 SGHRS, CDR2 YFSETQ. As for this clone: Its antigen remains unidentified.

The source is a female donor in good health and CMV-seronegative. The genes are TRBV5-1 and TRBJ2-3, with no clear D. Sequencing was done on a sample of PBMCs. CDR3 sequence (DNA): TGCGCCAGCAGCTTCGCAGGCAGCACAGATACGCAGTATTTT. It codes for CASSFAGSTDTQYF.